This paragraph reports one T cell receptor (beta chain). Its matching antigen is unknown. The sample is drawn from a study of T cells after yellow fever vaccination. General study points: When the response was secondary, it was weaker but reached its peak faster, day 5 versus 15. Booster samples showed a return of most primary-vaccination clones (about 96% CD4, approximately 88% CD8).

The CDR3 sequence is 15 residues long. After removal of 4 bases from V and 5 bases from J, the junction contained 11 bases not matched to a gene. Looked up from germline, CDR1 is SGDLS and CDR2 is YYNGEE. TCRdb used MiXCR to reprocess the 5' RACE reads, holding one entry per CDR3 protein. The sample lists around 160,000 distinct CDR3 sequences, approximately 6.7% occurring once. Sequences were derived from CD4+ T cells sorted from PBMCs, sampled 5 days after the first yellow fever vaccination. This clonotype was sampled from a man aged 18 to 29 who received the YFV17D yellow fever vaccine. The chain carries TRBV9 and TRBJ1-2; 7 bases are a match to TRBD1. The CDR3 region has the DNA TGTGCCAGCAGCATGGGTCCGGGACAGACGTATGGCTACACCTTC. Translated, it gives CASSMGPGQTYGYTF.